What follows describes a single T cell receptor beta chain. The antigen remains unidentified. The data were taken from a study of cytomegalovirus exposure and HLA in healthy donors. Study in general: From HLA-typed donors, an early data release held some 91 million unique TCRs.

General observations from the study: Later analysis showed TCR association rates varying by HLA locus, highest for DRB1 and lowest for HLA-C. Using a false discovery rate of 0.05, a later analysis showed that 15,000 to 20,000 TCR beta sequences were associated with HLA alleles.

Both 60 Vbeta primers and 13 Jbeta primers went into the PCR. Libraries were prepared by immunoSEQ multiplex PCR; TCRdb keeps only in-frame clonotypes and omits some of them. Of about 94,000 clones in the sample, approximately 76% were seen once. This CDR3 has 13 residues. Germline CDR1 SGHDN, CDR2 FVKESK. Trimming shortened V by 3 bases and J by 6 bases, and 8 bases separated the two germline ends. The chain links TRBV14 to TRBJ2-2; D gene ambiguous. The sequenced sample was PBMCs. This sequence originates from a male donor in good health and CMV-seronegative. CDR3 sequence reads: CASSQTRPGELFF. The DNA for the CDR3 is TGTGCCAGCAGCCAGACAAGGCCCGGGGAGCTGTTTTTT.